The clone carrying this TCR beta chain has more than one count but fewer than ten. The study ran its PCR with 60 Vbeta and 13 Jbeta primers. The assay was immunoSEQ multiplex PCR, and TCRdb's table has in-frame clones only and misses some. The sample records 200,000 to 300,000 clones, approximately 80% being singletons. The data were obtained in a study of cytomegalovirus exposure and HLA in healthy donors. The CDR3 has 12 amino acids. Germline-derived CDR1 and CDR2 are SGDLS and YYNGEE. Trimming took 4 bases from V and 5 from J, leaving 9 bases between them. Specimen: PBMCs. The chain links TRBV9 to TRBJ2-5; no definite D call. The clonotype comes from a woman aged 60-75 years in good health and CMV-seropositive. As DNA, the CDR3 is TGTGCCAGCAGCAGTGCCAGTGAGACCCAGTACTTC. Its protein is CASSSASETQYF.